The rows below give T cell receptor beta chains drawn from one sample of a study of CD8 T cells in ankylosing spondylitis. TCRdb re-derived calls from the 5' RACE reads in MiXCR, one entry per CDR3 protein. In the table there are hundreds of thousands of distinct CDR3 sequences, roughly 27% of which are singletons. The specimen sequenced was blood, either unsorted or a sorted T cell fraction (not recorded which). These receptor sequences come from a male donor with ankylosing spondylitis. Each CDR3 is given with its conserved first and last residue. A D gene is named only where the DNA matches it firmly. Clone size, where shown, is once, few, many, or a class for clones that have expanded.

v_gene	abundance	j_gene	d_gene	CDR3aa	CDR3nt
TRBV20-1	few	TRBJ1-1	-	CSARDPRPNTEAFF	TGCAGTGCTAGAGATCCCAGGCCGAACACTGAAGCTTTCTTT
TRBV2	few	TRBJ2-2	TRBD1	CASSGTGGSGELFF	TGTGCCAGCTCCGGGACAGGGGGATCCGGGGAGCTGTTTTTT
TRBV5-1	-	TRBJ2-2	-	CASSLVGTSNTGELFF	TGCGCCAGCAGCTTGGTAGGGACCTCGAACACCGGGGAGCTGTTTTTT
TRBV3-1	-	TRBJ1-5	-	CASSQENQPQHF	TGTGCCAGCAGCCAAGAAAATCAGCCCCAGCATTTT
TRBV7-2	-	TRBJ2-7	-	CASSPILEAGYEQYF	TGTGCCAGCAGCCCCATATTAGAGGCGGGCTACGAGCAGTACTTC
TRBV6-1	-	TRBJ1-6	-	CASSGKADPYNSPLHF	TGTGCCAGCAGTGGGAAGGCAGATCCCTATAATTCACCCCTCCACTTT
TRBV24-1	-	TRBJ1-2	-	CATSDWSGSGRVAGYTF	TGTGCCACCAGTGATTGGAGTGGCAGTGGCAGGGTGGCGGGCTACACCTTC
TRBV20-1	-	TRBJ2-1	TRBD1	CSAPRTGPGWNEQFF	TGCAGTGCTCCCAGGACAGGGCCGGGGTGGAATGAGCAGTTCTTC
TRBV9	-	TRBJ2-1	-	CASSGHSEPHSYNEQFF	TGTGCCAGCAGCGGCCACTCAGAGCCCCACTCCTACAATGAGCAGTTCTTC
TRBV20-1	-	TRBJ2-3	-	CSAQGADTQYF	TGCAGTGCCCAAGGGGCAGATACGCAGTATTTT
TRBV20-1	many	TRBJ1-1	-	CSAKRGPDTEAFF	TGCAGTGCTAAACGGGGGCCGGACACTGAAGCTTTCTTT
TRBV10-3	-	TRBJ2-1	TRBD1	CAISESGDRAEQFF	TGTGCCATCAGTGAGTCGGGGGACAGGGCTGAGCAGTTCTTC
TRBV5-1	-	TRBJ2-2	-	CASSLATSGARTGELFF	TGCGCCAGCAGCTTGGCCACGTCGGGAGCCCGAACCGGGGAGCTGTTTTTT
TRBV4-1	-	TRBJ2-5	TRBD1	CASSNLPGTGYYQETQYF	TGCGCCAGCAGCAACCTGCCCGGGACAGGTTATTACCAAGAGACCCAGTACTTC
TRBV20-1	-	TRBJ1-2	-	CSAIQPGPPIYGYTF	TGCAGTGCTATACAACCGGGACCTCCTATATATGGCTACACCTTC
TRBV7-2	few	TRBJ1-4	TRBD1	CASSRTGGTNEKLFF	TGTGCCAGCAGCCGTACAGGGGGCACTAATGAAAAACTGTTTTTT
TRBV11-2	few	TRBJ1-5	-	CASSADRREASPQHF	TGTGCCAGCAGCGCCGATCGGAGGGAAGCATCGCCCCAGCATTTT
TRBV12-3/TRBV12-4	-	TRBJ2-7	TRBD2	CAIGGRATYEQYF	TGTGCCATCGGCGGGAGGGCGACCTACGAGCAGTACTTC
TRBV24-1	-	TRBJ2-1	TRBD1	CATRGQFNEQFF	TGTGCCACCAGGGGACAGTTCAATGAGCAGTTCTTC
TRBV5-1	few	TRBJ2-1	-	CASSWERNNEQFF	TGCGCCAGCAGCTGGGAAAGGAACAATGAGCAGTTCTTC
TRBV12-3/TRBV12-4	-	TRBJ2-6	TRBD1	CASRKTGTGGTSGANVLTF	TGTGCCAGCAGAAAAACCGGGACAGGGGGCACCTCTGGGGCCAACGTCCTGACTTTC
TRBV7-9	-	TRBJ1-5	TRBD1	CASSTDRGHNQPQHF	TGTGCCAGCAGCACCGACAGGGGGCATAATCAGCCCCAGCATTTT
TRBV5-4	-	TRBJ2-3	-	CASSLDRRSQTDTQYF	TGTGCCAGCAGCTTGGATAGGCGGAGCCAAACAGATACGCAGTATTTT
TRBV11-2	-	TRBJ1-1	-	CASSLAGTQNTEAFF	TGTGCCAGCAGCTTGGCAGGGACGCAGAACACTGAAGCTTTCTTT
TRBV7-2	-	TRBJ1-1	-	CASSLAGGSDTEAFF	TGTGCCAGCAGCTTAGCTGGTGGCTCGGACACTGAAGCTTTCTTT
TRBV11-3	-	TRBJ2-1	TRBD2	CASSLDPTSGKEQFF	TGTGCCAGCAGCTTAGATCCAACTAGCGGGAAGGAGCAGTTCTTC
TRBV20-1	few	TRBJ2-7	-	CSATKVDYEQYF	TGCAGTGCTACAAAGGTCGACTACGAGCAGTACTTC
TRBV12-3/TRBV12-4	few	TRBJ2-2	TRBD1	CASSLVGQGTGELFF	TGTGCCAGCAGTTTAGTGGGACAGGGTACCGGGGAGCTGTTTTTT
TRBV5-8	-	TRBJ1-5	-	CASSGTSYQPQHF	TGTGCCAGCAGCGGCACGAGTTATCAGCCCCAGCATTTT
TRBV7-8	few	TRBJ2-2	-	CASSSVDTGELFF	TGTGCCAGCAGCTCAGTGGACACCGGGGAGCTGTTTTTT
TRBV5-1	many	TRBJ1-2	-	CASSQEGNYGYTF	TGCGCCAGCAGCCAAGAAGGGAACTATGGCTACACCTTC
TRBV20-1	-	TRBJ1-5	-	CSARDPKNSNQPQHF	TGCAGTGCTAGAGATCCCAAGAATAGCAATCAGCCCCAGCATTTT
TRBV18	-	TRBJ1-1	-	CASSSRDPKLVAFF	TGTGCCAGCTCAAGCCGGGACCCTAAGTTGGTAGCTTTCTTT
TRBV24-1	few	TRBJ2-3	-	CATSDLDLGSTDTQYF	TGTGCCACCAGTGATTTGGACCTTGGGAGCACAGATACGCAGTATTTT
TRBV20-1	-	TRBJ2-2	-	CSARTPAAAVGELFF	TGCAGTGCTAGGACCCCGGCAGCGGCTGTCGGGGAGCTGTTTTTT
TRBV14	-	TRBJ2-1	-	CASSQDRGWTREQFF	TGTGCCAGCAGCCAAGATAGGGGGTGGACGAGGGAGCAGTTCTTC
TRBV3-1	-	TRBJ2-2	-	CASSQGETGELFF	TGTGCCAGCAGCCAAGGGGAGACCGGGGAGCTGTTTTTT
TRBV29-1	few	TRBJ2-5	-	CSVENTFLETQYF	TGCAGCGTTGAAAATACATTCCTTGAGACCCAGTACTTC
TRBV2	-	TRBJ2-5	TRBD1	CASRWNRGETQYF	TGTGCCAGCAGGTGGAACAGGGGGGAGACCCAGTACTTC
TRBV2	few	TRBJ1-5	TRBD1	CASSETGGNNQPQHF	TGTGCCAGCAGTGAGACAGGGGGAAACAATCAGCCCCAGCATTTT
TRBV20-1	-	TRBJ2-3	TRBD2	CSGKTSGRATQYF	TGCAGTGGGAAGACTAGCGGGAGGGCGACGCAGTATTTT
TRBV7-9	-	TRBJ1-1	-	CASSSQGLGTEAFF	TGTGCCAGCAGCTCACAGGGTTTGGGCACTGAAGCTTTCTTT
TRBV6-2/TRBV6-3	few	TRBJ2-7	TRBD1	CASRKTGPSSEQYF	TGTGCCAGCAGGAAGACAGGGCCCTCGTCCGAGCAGTACTTC
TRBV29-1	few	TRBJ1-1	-	CSVEDQKSMNTEAFF	TGCAGCGTTGAAGATCAAAAATCAATGAACACTGAAGCTTTCTTT
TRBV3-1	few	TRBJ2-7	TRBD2	CASSQARPQTSLAYEQYF	TGTGCCAGCAGCCAAGCGCGACCCCAGACTAGCTTAGCCTACGAGCAGTACTTC
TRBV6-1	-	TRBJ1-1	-	CASRDRRTDEAFF	TGTGCCAGCAGGGACCGACGGACAGATGAAGCTTTCTTT
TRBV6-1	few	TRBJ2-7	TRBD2	CASSEGLATDYEQYF	TGTGCCAGCAGTGAAGGACTAGCGACGGACTACGAGCAGTACTTC
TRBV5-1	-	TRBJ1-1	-	CASKERPNTEAFF	TGCGCCAGCAAAGAACGCCCGAACACTGAAGCTTTCTTT